The rows below give T cell receptor beta chains drawn from one sample of a study of CD8 T cells in ankylosing spondylitis. TCRdb recomputed calls from the 5' RACE reads with MiXCR, one row per CDR3 protein. Of under 170,000 distinct CDR3 sequences in the sample, approximately 44% were seen once. The source material was synovial fluid, either unsorted or a sorted T cell fraction (not recorded which). These receptors originate from a male donor with ankylosing spondylitis. Each CDR3 is given with its conserved first and last residue. Fields, in order: CDR3 length, D gene, clone size, J gene, V gene, CDR3 DNA, CDR3 protein. D genes are given only for firm matches. Clone size is shown for a subset of rows, as once, few, many or a class of expanded clone.

>16|NA|NA|TRBJ1-5|TRBV12-3/TRBV12-4
TGTGCCAGCAGTTTAGCCTTGGACAAGGTGAATCAGCCCCAGCATTTT
CASSLALDKVNQPQHF
>13|NA|NA|TRBJ2-7|TRBV7-7
TGTGCTAGCAGCCCCGGGGCGGGCAACGAGCAGTACTTC
CASSPGAGNEQYF
>15|TRBD2|NA|TRBJ2-1|TRBV12-3/TRBV12-4
TGTGCCAGCAGGCTAGCGGGACCCTCCTACAATGAGCAGTTCTTC
CASRLAGPSYNEQFF
>14|NA|NA|TRBJ2-1|TRBV20-1
TGCAGTGCTAGAGATCTAACTGCTTACAATGAGCAGTTCTTC
CSARDLTAYNEQFF
>14|NA|few|TRBJ1-1|TRBV6-2/TRBV6-3
TGTGCCAGCAGCCCAATTTGGGACGACACTGAAGCTTTCTTT
CASSPIWDDTEAFF
>14|NA|NA|TRBJ2-7|TRBV18
TGTGCCAGCTCACCGGATCTAGGGATAAACGAGCAGTACTTC
CASSPDLGINEQYF
>17|NA|NA|TRBJ2-2|TRBV28
TGTGCCAGCAGACCGCCTCCCAGGCTCCGCAACACCGGGGAGCTGTTTTTT
CASRPPPRLRNTGELFF
>16|TRBD2|few|TRBJ2-7|TRBV4-2
TGTGCCAGCAGCCAAGTGGTGTACGGGAGGGCCTACGAGCAGTACTTC
CASSQVVYGRAYEQYF
>16|TRBD2|NA|TRBJ2-3|TRBV12-3/TRBV12-4
TGTGCCAGCAGCCGACTAGCGGGGGGTAGCACAGATACGCAGTATTTT
CASSRLAGGSTDTQYF
>17|TRBD1|NA|TRBJ2-7|TRBV5-1
TGCGCCAGCAGCTTCGCCTGGCGGGGACAGGGGTACTACGAGCAGTACTTC
CASSFAWRGQGYYEQYF
>16|TRBD2|many|TRBJ2-3|TRBV3-1
TGTGCCAGCAGCCAAGATGGGCTAGCGGGAACAGATACGCAGTATTTT
CASSQDGLAGTDTQYF
>15|NA|NA|TRBJ1-1|TRBV7-9
TGTGCCAGCAGCTCCCTGGCAGGGGAGAACACTGAAGCTTTCTTT
CASSSLAGENTEAFF
>16|NA|many|TRBJ2-1|TRBV7-9
TGTGCCAGCAGCCCCCGGACGGGCGGTTTCGTAGATGAGCAGTTCTTC
CASSPRTGGFVDEQFF